The next 5 T cell receptor beta chains were all read from a single sample in a study of blood T cells in healthy people across ages. A sample-barcoded 5' primer and a J-beta primer mix were used in a second PCR of roughly 7 to 12 cycles. TCRdb itself ran the 5' RACE reads through MiXCR, one entry per CDR3 protein. The sample consists of around 940,000 distinct CDR3 sequences, 51% of them appearing once. Sequencing was done on a sample of blood. The receptor set was obtained from a woman in her sixties in good health.

The table lists this clonotype with a few counts. The chain carries TRBV5-5 and TRBJ2-7, with TRBD1 as a possible D gene (5 bases). The V and J ends lost 4 bases and 4 bases respectively, with 9 bases between them. Germline assignment: CDR1 SGHKS and CDR2 YYEKEE (reference sequence). The CDR3 totals 12 residues. Here the CDR3 reads CASSGWTYEQYF. Here the CDR3 DNA reads TGTGCCAGCAGCGGTTGGACATACGAGCAGTACTTC. Looking up the rest from reference TRBV5-5 and TRBJ2-7 gives the full variable domain: DAGVTQSPTHLIKTRGQQVTLRCSPISGHKSVSWYQQVLGQGPQFIFQYYEKEERGRGNFPDRFSARQFPNYSSELNVNALLLGDSALYLCASSGWTYEQYFGPGTRLTVT.

The chain uses TRBV5-1 and TRBJ2-2, with 13 bases that match TRBD2. Trimming removed 2 bases from V and 5 bases from J; junction bases left unmatched: 6. Per germline, CDR1 SGHRS and CDR2 YFSETQ. This CDR3 has 17 amino acids. CDR3: CASSLTGTSGNTGELFF. CDR3 in DNA: TGCGCCAGCAGCTTAACCGGGACTAGCGGGAATACCGGGGAGCTGTTTTTT.

This clonotype was picked up many times. The V gene is TRBV4-2, the J gene TRBJ2-7; maybe TRBD2 (6 bases). With 3 bases removed from V and 7 bases from J, the gap between germline ends came to 22 bases. This CDR3 is 16 amino acids long. Germline CDR1 and CDR2: LGHNA and YNFKEQ. The CDR3 DNA reads as TGTGCCAGCAGCCACGCGCTTGGCGGGACCCCTAAGGAGCAGTACTTC. Translation: CASSHALGGTPKEQYF.

This sequence joins TRBV6-6 and TRBJ1-1, with TRBD1 as a possible D gene (5 bases). V was pared by 2 bases and J by 4 bases, with 14 bases between. The length of the CDR3 is 15 residues. Germline V CDR1 and CDR2: MNHNY, SVGAGI (reference sequence). DNA of the CDR3: TGTGCCAGCAGTTACGGAAACAGGAGGCGCACTGAAGCTTTCTTT. Its translation is CASSYGNRRRTEAFF.

Of note for this clonotype: This may be a read error, as it is one base from a much larger clone. This rearrangement joins TRBV12-3 or TRBV12-4 to TRBJ2-5; D not resolved. The CDR3 has 13 residues. Trimming took 1 base from V and 7 from J, leaving 10 bases between them. CDR3 bases: TGTGCCAGCAGTTTAGGAGTTTACCGGACCCAGTACTTC. Amino acids: CASSLGVYRTQYF.